This T cell receptor beta chain was sequenced in a study of T-cell memory formation after mild COVID-19 (dated by TCRdb to about 2021). About the investigation overall: Most TCR sequence clusters were specific to one of the two donors. In two donors, T-cell clones that expanded and contracted after mild COVID-19 were followed by sequencing TCRalpha and TCRbeta repertoires longitudinally. Two young, previously healthy adult volunteers made up the cohort, one male and one female.

TCRdb names Illumina NovaSeq 6000 as the instrument used. TCRalpha and TCRbeta cDNA libraries were built by 5'RACE with constant-segment primers, adding sample barcodes and unique molecular identifiers. RNA was extracted from every sample with Trizol reagent. Amplification of the libraries took two PCR steps, and the second step added a second sample barcode plus Illumina TruSeq adapters. Libraries were sequenced on an Illumina NovaSeq with 2 x 150 bp paired-end reads. The source study handled its data this way. The reads were demultiplexed and collapsed into UMI-guided consensus sequences using migec v1.2.7. Using mixcr v2.1.11, UMI consensuses were aligned to TRA and TRB V and J templates and then assembled into clonotypes. A clonotype was counted as expanded or contracted only when both edgeR and NoisET called the clonotype significant, with the noise models trained on biological replicates. For edgeR calls, a false discovery rate-adjusted p below 0.01 and a log2 fold-change threshold of 1 were applied. PCA with hierarchical clustering of max-normalized trajectories of the 1000 most abundant clonotypes was used as exploratory dynamics analysis. Separately sequenced CD4+ and CD8+ repertoires were used to assign the CD4 or CD8 phenotype of responding clones. The public reads were reprocessed in TCRdb via fastp at Q25 and MiXCR, keeping in-frame beta chains. A single entry per CDR3 protein holds the most common genes and DNA from its merged rows. The V and J calls and clone size come from TCRdb's table, not from the authors' own analysis. Within this sample are hundreds of thousands of distinct CDR3 sequences, with roughly 14% of them counted one time only. The ten largest clones capture less than 25% of the sample.

PBMCs were isolated by Ficoll-Paque density gradient centrifugation. What the work shows at the level of the full study, not this receptor alone: From day 15 to 85, contracting clones showed balanced CD4/CD8 phenotypes, whereas a second wave of clones that expanded from day 15 to 37 leaned towards CD4+. SARS-CoV-2 specificity of the second-wave clones peaking on day 37 was not confirmed. Some responding clones were detected in pre-infection memory, which suggested that pre-existing cross-reactive memory T cells had joined the SARS-CoV-2 response. Contracting CD4+ clones were located mainly in the CM and EM memory subsets, whereas CD8+ clones were found to be enriched in EMRA. The study included only two mild cases, and larger cohorts that include severe cases with pre-infection samples were judged to be necessary.

The CDR3 holds 15 amino acids from the cysteine to the phenylalanine. Of the read, only the CDR3 DNA is kept; its 45 bases are in frame from base 1. Ends trimmed: V by 0 bases, J by 7 bases; bases unmatched to a gene: 7. CDR1 SGDLS and CDR2 YYNGEE are derived from the germline V gene. The sample holds a few counts of this clonotype. What this receptor recognizes is not known. Base qualities are not provided; no much larger clone lies one nucleotide away. Sequencing used PBMCs or a T cell subset sorted from them (not recorded which). The chain was built from TRBV9 and TRBJ2-7; 10 middle bases align to TRBD1. This receptor was taken from a man aged 18 to 29 who had mild COVID-19 (a few samples of this study predate the infection). The sample titles of this study are shuffled in the database, so cell type and time point are left out; the donor was told from shared clones. The DNA is as follows: TGTGCCAGCAGCGTAGGTGGGACAGGGGAGTGGGAGCAGTACTTC. Its protein is CASSVGGTGEWEQYF.